This T cell receptor beta chain was recorded in a study of blood T cells in healthy people across ages. Study-level findings and limits: The authors considered diversity estimates from one million T cells to be underestimates.

V lost 4 bases and J 1 base, leaving 19 bases between the germline ends. Germline values: CDR1 SGHRS, CDR2 YFSETQ. The CDR3 covers 17 residues. Next came a second PCR, run for about 7 to 12 cycles, which used a sample-barcoded 5' primer along with a J-beta primer mix. TCRdb called the 5' RACE reads again in MiXCR, with one record for every CDR3 protein. The sample shows more than 800,000 distinct CDR3 sequences, 29% of them seen only once. This clonotype has ten or more counts. Its cognate antigen is unknown. Peripheral blood, about 10 milliliters per donor, was collected. The origin of this receptor is a woman older than 75 in good health. Sequenced material: blood. The chain couples TRBV5-1 to TRBJ2-3; tentative D call: TRBD1 (5 bases). Here the CDR3 DNA reads TGCGCCAGCAGCCCAATCCCCATTCCGACAGGCACAGATACGCAGTATTTT. It specifies CASSPIPIPTGTDTQYF.